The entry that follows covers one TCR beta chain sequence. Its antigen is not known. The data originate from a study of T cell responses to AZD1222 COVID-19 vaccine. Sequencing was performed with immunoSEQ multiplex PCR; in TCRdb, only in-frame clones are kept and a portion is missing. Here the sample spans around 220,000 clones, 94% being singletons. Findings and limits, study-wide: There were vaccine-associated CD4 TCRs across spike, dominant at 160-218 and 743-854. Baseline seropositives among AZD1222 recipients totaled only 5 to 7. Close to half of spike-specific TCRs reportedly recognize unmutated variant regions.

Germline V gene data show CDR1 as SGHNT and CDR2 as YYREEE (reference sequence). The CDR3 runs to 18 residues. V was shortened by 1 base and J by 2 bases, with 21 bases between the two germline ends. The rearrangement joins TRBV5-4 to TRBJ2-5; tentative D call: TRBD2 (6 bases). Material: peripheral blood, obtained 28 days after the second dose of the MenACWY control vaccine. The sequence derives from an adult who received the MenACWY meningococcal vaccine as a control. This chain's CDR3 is CASSLSGRRAASQETQYF. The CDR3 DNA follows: TGTGCCAGCAGCTTGTCGGGGAGGAGAGCGGCTAGTCAAGAGACCCAGTACTTC.